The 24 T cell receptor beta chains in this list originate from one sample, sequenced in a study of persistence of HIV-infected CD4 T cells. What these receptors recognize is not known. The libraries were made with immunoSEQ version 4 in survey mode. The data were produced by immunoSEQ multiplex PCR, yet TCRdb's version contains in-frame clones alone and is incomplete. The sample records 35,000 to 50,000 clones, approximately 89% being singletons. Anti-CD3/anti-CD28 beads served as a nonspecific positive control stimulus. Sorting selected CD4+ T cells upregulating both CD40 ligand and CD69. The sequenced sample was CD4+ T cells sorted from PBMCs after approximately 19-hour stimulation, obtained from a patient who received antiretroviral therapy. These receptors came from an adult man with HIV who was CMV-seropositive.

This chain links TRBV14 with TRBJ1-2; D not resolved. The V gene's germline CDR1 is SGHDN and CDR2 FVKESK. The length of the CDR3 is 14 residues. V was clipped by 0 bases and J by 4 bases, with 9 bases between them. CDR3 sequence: CASSQDEGSYGYTF. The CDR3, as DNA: TGTGCCAGCAGCCAAGATGAAGGGTCCTATGGCTACACCTTC.

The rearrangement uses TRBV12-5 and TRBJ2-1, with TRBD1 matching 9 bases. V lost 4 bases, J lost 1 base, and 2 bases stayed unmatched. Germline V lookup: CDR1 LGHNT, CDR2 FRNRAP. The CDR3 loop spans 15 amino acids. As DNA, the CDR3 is TGTGCTAGTGGTTCTGGACAGGGGTCCTACAATGAGCAGTTCTTC. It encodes CASGSGQGSYNEQFF.

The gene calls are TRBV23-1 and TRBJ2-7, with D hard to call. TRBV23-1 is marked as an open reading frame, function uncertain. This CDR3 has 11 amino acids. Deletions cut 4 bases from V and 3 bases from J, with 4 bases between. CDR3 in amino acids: CASSRSYEQYF. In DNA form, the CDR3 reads TGCGCCAGCAGTCGGAGCTACGAGCAGTACTTC.

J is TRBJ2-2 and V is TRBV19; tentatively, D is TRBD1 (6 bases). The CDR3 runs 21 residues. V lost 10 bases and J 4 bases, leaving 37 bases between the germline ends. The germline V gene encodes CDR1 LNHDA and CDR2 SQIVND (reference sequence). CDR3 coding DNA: TGTGCCATATTACCACTAAGACCGTACAGCGCAAAGACAGGAATCACCGGGGAGCTGTTTTTT. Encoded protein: CAILPLRPYSAKTGITGELFF.

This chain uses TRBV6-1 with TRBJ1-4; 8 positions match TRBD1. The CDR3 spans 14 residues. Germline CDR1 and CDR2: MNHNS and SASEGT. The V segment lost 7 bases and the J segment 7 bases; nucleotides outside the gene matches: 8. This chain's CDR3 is CASNDGQGGEKLFF. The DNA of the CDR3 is TGTGCCAGCAACGACGGACAGGGCGGTGAAAAACTGTTTTTT.

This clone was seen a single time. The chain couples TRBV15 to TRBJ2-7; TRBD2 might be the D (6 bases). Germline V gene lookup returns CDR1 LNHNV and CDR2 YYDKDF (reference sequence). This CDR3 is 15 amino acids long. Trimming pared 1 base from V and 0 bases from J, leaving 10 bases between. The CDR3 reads CATSRAGTLSYEQYF. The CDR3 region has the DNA TGTGCCACCAGCAGAGCCGGGACTCTCTCCTACGAGCAGTACTTC.

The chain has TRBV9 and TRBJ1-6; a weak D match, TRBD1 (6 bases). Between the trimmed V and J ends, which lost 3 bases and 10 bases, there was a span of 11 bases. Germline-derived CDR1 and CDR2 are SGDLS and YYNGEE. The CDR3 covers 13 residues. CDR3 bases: TGTGCCAGCAGCGACAGGGTTGGGTCACCCCTCCACTTT. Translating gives CASSDRVGSPLHF.

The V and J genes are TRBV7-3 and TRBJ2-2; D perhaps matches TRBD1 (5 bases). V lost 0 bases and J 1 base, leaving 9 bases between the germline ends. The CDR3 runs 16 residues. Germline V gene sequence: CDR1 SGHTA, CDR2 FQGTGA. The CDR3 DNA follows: TGTGCCAGCAGCTTAACCGGCGGACAGAACACCGGGGAGCTGTTTTTT. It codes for CASSLTGGQNTGELFF.

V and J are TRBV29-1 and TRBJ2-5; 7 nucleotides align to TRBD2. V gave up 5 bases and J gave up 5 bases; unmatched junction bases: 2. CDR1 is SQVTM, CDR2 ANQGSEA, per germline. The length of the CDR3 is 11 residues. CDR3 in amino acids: CSVQGGETQYF. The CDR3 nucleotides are TGCAGCGTTCAGGGAGGGGAGACCCAGTACTTC.

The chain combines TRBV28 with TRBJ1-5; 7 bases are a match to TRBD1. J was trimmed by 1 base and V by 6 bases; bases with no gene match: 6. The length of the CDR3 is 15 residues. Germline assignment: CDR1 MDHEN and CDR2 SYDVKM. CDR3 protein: CASSTGAWSNQPQHF. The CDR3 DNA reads TGTGCCAGCAGCACAGGGGCTTGGAGCAATCAGCCCCAGCATTTT.

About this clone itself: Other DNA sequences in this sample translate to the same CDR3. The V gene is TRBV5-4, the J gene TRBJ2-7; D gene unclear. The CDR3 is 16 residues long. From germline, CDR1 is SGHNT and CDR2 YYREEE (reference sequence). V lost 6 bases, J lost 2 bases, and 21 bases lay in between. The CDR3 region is CASNPVPGVSPYEQYF. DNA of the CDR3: TGTGCCAGCAATCCTGTCCCTGGGGTCAGTCCCTACGAGCAGTACTTC.

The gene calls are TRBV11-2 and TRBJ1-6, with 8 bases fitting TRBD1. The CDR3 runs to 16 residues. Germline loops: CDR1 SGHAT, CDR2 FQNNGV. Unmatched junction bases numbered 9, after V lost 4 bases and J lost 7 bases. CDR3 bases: TGTGCCAGCAGCTATTACAGGGGGATCAGAAATTCACCCCTCCACTTT. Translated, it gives CASSYYRGIRNSPLHF.

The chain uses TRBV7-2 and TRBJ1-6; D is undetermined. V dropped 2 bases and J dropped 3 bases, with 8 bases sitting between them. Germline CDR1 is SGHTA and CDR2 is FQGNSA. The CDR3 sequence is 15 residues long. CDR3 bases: TGTGCCAGCAGCTTAAAACAGAACTATAATTCACCCCTCCACTTT. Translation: CASSLKQNYNSPLHF.

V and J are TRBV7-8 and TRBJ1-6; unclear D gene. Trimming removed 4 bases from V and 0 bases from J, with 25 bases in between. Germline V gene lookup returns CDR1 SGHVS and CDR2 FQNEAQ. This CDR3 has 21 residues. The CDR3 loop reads CASSSARPSTAQSSYNSPLHF. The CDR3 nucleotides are TGTGCCAGCAGCTCCGCCCGGCCTTCGACGGCCCAGAGCTCCTATAATTCACCCCTCCACTTT. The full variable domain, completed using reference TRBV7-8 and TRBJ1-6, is GAGVSQSPRYKVAKRGQDVALRCDPISGHVSLFWYQQALGQGPEFLTYFQNEAQLDKSGLPSDRFFAERPEGSVSTLKIQRTQQEDSAVYLCASSSARPSTAQSSYNSPLHFGNGTRLTVT.

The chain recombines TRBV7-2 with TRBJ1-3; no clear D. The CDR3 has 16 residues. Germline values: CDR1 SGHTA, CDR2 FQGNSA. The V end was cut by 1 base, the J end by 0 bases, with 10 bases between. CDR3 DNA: TGTGCCAGCAGCTTAGTGGGCGGGTCCTCTGGAAACACCATATATTTT. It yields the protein CASSLVGGSSGNTIYF.

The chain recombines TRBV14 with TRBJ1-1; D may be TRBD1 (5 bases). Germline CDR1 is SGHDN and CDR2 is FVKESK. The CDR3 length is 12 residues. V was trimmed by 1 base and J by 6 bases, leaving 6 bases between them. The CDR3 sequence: CASSQVGPEAFF. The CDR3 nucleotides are TGTGCCAGCAGCCAAGTGGGGCCTGAAGCTTTCTTT. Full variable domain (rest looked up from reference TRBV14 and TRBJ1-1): EAGVTQFPSHSVIEKGQTVTLRCDPISGHDNLYWYRRVMGKEIKFLLHFVKESKQDESGMPNNRFLAERTGGTYSTLKVQPAELEDSGVYFCASSQVGPEAFFGQGTRLTVV.

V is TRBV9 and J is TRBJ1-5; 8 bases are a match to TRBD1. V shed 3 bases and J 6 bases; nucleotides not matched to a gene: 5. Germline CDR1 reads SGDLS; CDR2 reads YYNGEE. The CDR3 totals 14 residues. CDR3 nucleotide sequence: TGTGCCAGCAGCGGCGGGACAGGTTTTCAGCCCCAGCATTTT. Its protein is CASSGGTGFQPQHF.

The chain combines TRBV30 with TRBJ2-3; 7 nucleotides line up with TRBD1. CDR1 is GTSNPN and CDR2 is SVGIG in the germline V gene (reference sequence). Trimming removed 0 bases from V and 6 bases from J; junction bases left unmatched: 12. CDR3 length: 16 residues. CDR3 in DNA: TGTGCCTGGAGTGTAAAGGGGGCGCCCCAGGTTGATACGCAGTATTTT. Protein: CAWSVKGAPQVDTQYF. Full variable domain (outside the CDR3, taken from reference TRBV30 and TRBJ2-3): SQTIHQWPATLVQPVGSPLSLECTVEGTSNPNLYWYRQAAGRGLQLLFYSVGIGQISSEVPQNLSASRPQDRQFILSSKKLLLSDSGFYLCAWSVKGAPQVDTQYFGPGTRLTVL.

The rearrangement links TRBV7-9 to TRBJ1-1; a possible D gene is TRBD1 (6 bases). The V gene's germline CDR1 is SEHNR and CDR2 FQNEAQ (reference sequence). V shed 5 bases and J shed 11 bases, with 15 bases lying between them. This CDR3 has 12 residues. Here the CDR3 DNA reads TGTGCCAGCAGCCCCCCCCAGGGGAGGGCTTTCTTT. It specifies CASSPPQGRAFF. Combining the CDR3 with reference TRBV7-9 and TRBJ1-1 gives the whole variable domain DTGVSQNPRHKITKRGQNVTFRCDPISEHNRLYWYRQTLGQGPEFLTYFQNEAQLEKSRLLSDRFSAERPKGSFSTLEIQRTEQGDSAMYLCASSPPQGRAFFGQGTRLTVV.

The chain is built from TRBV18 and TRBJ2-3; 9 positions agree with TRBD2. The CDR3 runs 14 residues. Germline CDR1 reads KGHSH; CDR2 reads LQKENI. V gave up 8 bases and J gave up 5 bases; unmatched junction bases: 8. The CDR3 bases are TGTGCCAGCCGCACCAGCGGGGGGCAAGATACGCAGTATTTT. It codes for CASRTSGGQDTQYF.

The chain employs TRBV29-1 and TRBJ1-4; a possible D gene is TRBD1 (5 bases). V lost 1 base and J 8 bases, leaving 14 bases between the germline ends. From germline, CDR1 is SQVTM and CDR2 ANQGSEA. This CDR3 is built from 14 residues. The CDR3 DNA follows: TGCAGCGTTGAAGTAGTGGATCGGGGGGAAAAACTGTTTTTT. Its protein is CSVEVVDRGEKLFF.

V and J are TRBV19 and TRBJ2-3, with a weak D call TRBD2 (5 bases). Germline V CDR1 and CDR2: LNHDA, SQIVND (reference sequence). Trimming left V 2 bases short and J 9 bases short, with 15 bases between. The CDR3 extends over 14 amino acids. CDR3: CASSIRGPGLTQYF. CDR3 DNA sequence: TGTGCCAGTAGTATAAGAGGACCTGGACTGACGCAGTATTTT. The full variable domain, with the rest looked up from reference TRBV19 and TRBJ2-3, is DGGITQSPKYLFRKEGQNVTLSCEQNLNHDAMYWYRQDPGQGLRLIYYSQIVNDFQKGDIAEGYSVSREKKESFPLTVTSAQKNPTAFYLCASSIRGPGLTQYFGPGTRLTVL.

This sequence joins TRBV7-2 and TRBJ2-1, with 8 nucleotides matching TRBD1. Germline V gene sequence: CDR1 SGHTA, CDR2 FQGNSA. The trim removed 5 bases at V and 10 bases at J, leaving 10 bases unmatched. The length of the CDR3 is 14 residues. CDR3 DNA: TGTGCCAGCAGCACCGGACAGGGCTTGGGGGAGCAGTTCTTC. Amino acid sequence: CASSTGQGLGEQFF. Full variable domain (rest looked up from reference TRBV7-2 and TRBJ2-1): GAGVSQSPSNKVTEKGKDVELRCDPISGHTALYWYRQSLGQGLEFLIYFQGNSAPDKSGLPSDRFSAERTGGSVSTLTIQRTQQEDSAVYLCASSTGQGLGEQFFGPGTRLTVL.

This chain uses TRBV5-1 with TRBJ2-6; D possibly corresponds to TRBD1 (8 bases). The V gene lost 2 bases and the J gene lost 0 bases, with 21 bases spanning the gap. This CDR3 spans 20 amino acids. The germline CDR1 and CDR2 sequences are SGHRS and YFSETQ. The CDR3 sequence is CASSFTIQGGMSSGANVLTF. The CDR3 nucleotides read TGCGCCAGCAGCTTCACGATACAGGGGGGGATGTCCTCTGGGGCCAACGTCCTGACTTTC.